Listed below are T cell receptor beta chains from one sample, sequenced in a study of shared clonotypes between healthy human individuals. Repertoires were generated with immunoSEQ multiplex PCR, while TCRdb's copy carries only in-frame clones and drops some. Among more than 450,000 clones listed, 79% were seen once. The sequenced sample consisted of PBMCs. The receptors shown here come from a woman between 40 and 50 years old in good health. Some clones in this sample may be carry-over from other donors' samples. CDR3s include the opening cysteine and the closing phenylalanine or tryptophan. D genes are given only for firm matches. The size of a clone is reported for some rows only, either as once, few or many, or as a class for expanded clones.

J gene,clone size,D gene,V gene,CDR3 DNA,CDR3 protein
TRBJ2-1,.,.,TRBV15,TGTGCCACCAGCAGGCGACTTGGGGATGAGCAGTTCTTC,CATSRRLGDEQFF
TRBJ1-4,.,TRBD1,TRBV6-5,TGTGCCAGCAGTTACGACAGGGGCACTAATGAAAAACTGTTTTTT,CASSYDRGTNEKLFF
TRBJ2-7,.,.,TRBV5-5,TGTGCCAGCAGCTTTAAAGGGGACTACGAGCAGTACTTC,CASSFKGDYEQYF
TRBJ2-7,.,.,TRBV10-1,TGCGCCAGCAGTGAGGACCCGCTCGTGCAGTACTTC,CASSEDPLVQYF
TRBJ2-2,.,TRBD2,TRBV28,TGTGCCAGCAGGGGACTAGCGCTCACCGGGGAGCTGTTTTTT,CASRGLALTGELFF
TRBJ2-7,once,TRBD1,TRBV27,TGTGCCAGAGACAGGGGCCACCACGAGCAGTACTTC,CARDRGHHEQYF
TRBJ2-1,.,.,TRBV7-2,TGTGCCAGCAGCTTTAGGTTCAGCGAGAAATACAATGAGCAGTTCTTC,CASSFRFSEKYNEQFF
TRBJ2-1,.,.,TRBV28,TGTGCCAGCAGTTTGCAAGATGAGCAGTTCTTC,CASSLQDEQFF
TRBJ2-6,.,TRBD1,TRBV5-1,TGCGCCAGCAGCCCTCTCGGGACAGGTCACGTCCTGACTTTC,CASSPLGTGHVLTF
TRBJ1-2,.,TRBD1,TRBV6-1,TGTGCCAGCAGAACACAGGGGCGAGACTATGGCTACACCTTC,CASRTQGRDYGYTF
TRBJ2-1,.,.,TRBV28,TGTGCCAGCAGTTTAGTCTCCAATGAGCAGTTCTTC,CASSLVSNEQFF
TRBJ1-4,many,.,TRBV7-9,TGTGCCAGCAGCTTACATTCCTGGCCAGAAAAACTGTTTTTT,CASSLHSWPEKLFF
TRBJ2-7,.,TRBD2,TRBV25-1,TGTGCCAGCAGCCTTGGGGACCTAGCGGGAGGCTACGAGCAGTACTTC,CASSLGDLAGGYEQYF
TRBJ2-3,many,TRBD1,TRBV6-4,TGTGCCAGCAGTGCACAGGGGGCGCAAGATACGCAGTATTTT,CASSAQGAQDTQYF
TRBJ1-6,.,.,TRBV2,TGTGCCAGCAGTGACCCCCCCGGACAGTATAATTCACCCCTCCACTTT,CASSDPPGQYNSPLHF
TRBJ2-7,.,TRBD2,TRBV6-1,TGTGCCAGCAGTGACGGGCTAGCGGGAGTCTACGAGCAGTACTTC,CASSDGLAGVYEQYF
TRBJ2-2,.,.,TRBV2,TGTGCCAGCAGTGAAGCGGGGGGCCCCGGGGAGCTGTTTTTT,CASSEAGGPGELFF
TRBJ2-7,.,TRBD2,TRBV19,TGTGCCAGTAGTACCCAAAGCGGGAGGCCTCCCTACGAGCAGTACTTC,CASSTQSGRPPYEQYF
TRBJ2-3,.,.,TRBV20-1,TGCAGTGCTAGTTTCATAGATACGCAGTATTTT,CSASFIDTQYF
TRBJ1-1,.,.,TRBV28,TGTGCCAACAGTCCCCGTGGGGGCAGCTTTACTGAAGCTTTCTTT,CANSPRGGSFTEAFF
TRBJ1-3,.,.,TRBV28,TGTGCCAGCAGTCTAGGGAGTGGGGGAATTGGAAACACCATATATTTT,CASSLGSGGIGNTIYF
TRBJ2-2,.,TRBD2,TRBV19,TGTGCCAGTAGGGTTGGGATAGCGGGAGGCACCGGGGAGCTGTTTTTT,CASRVGIAGGTGELFF
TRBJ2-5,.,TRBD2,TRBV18,TGTGCCAGCTCACGAAGACTAGCGGGAGGGAAAGAGACCCAGTACTTC,CASSRRLAGGKETQYF
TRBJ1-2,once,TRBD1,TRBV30,TGTGCCTGGACCCCAGACAGGGGCCAAAACTATGGCTACACCTTC,CAWTPDRGQNYGYTF
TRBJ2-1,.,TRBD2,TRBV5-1,TGCGCCAGCAGCTTGGGGGCCGGGACTAGCGGGAGAAATGAGCAGTTCTTC,CASSLGAGTSGRNEQFF